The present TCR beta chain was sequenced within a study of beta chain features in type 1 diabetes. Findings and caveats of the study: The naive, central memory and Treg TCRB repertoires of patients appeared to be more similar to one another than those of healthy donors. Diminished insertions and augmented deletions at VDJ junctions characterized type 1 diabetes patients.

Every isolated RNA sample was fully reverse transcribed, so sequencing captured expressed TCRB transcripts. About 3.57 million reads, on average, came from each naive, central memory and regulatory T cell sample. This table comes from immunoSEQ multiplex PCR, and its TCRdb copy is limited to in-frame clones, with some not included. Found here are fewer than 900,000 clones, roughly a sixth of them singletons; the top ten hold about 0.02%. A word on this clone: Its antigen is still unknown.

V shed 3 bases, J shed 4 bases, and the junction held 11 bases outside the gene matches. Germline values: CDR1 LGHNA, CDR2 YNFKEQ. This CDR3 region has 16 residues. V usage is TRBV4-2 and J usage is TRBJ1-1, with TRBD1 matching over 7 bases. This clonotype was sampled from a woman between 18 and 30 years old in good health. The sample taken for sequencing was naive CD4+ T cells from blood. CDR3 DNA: TGTGCCAGCAGCCAGACAGGGCTGACAAAGGTCACTGAAGCTTTCTTT. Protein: CASSQTGLTKVTEAFF.